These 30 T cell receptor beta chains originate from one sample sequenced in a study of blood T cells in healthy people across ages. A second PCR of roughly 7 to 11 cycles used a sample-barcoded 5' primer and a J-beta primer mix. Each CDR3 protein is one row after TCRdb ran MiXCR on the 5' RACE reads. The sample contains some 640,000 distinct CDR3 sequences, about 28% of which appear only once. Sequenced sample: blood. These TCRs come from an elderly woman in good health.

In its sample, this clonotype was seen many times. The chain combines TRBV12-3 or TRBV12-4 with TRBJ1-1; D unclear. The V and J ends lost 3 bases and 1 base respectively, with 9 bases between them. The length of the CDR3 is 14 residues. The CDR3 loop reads CASSLYQKNTEAFF. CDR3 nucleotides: TGTGCCAGCAGTTTGTACCAGAAGAACACTGAAGCTTTCTTT.

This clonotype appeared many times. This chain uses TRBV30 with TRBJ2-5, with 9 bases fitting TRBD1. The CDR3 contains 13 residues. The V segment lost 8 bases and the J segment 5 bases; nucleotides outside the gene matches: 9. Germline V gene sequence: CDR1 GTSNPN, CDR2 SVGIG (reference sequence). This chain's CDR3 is CAGRTGEGETQYF. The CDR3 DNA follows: TGTGCCGGCAGGACAGGGGAGGGGGAGACCCAGTACTTC.

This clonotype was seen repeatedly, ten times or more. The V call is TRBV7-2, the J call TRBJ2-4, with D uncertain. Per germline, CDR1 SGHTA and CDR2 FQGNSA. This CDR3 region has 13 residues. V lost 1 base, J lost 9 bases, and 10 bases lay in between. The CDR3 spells CASSLEGWGIQYF. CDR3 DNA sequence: TGTGCCAGCAGCTTAGAGGGATGGGGCATTCAGTACTTC.

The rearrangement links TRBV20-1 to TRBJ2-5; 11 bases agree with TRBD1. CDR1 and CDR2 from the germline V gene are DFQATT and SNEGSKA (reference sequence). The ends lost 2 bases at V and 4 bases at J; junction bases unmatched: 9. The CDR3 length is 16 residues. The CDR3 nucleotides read TGCAGTGCTAGACCCATCTCGGACAGGGGGCGAGAGACCCAGTACTTC. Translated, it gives CSARPISDRGRETQYF.

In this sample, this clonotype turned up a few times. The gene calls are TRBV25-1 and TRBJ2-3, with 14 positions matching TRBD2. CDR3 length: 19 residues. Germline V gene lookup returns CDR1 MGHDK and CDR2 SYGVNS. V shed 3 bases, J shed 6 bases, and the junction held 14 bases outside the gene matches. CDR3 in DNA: TGTGCCAGCAGTGACTCAAACCCGGGACTAGCGGGGGTCGGGGATACGCAGTATTTT. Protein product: CASSDSNPGLAGVGDTQYF. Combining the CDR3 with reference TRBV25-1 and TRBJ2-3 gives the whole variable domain EADIYQTPRYLVIGTGKKITLECSQTMGHDKMYWYQQDPGMELHLIHYSYGVNSTEKGDLSSESTVSRIRTEHFPLTLESARPSHTSQYLCASSDSNPGLAGVGDTQYFGPGTRLTVL.

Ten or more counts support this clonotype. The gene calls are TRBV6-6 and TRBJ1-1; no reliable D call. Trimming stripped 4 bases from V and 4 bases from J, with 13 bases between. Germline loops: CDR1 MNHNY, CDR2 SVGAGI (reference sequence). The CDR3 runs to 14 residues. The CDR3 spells CASSSSLGGTEAFF. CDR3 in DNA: TGTGCCAGCAGTTCGTCCCTCGGCGGCACTGAAGCTTTCTTT.

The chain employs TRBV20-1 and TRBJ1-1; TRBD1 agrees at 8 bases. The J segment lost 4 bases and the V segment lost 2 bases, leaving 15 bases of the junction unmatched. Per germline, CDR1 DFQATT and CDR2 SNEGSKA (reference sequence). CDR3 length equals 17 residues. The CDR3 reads CSARPLLDRVGGTEAFF. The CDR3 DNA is TGCAGTGCTAGACCCCTCCTGGACAGGGTGGGGGGCACTGAAGCTTTCTTT.

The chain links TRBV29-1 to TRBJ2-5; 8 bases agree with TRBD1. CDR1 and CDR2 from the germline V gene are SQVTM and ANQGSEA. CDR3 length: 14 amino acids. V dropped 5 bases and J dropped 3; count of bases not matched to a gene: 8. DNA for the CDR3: TGCAGCGTTACTAAGGGACAGGATAAAGAGACCCAGTACTTC. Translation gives CSVTKGQDKETQYF.

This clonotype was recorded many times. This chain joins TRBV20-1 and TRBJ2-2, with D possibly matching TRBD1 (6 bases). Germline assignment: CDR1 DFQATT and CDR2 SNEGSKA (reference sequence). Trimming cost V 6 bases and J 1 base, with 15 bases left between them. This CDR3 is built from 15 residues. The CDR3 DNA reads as TGCAGTGCCGAGGACAGAGTCTTGAACACCGGGGAGCTGTTTTTT. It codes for CSAEDRVLNTGELFF.

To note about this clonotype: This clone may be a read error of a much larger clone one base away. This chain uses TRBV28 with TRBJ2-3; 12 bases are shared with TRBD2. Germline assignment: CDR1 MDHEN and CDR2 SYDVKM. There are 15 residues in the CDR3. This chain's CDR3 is CVSSATSGGRDTQYF. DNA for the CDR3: TGTGTCAGCAGTGCCACTAGCGGGGGGAGAGATACGCAGTATTTT.

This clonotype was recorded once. The DNA of the CDR3 is TGTGCCAGCAGGGCAGGGGCGGGGGAGACCCAGTACTTC. As protein: CASRAGAGETQYF. The chain is built from TRBV12-3 or TRBV12-4 and TRBJ2-5; perhaps D is TRBD1 or TRBD2 (6 bases each). CDR3 length: 13 amino acids. Between the trimmed V and J ends, which lost 6 bases and 5 bases, there was a span of 13 bases.

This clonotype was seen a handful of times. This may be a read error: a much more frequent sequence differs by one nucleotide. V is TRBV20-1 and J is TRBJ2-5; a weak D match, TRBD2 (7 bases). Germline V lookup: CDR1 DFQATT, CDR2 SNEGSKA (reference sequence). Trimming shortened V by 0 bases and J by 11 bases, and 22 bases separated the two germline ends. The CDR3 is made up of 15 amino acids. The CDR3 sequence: CSARDSGGRIYEQYF. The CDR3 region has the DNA TGCAGTGCTAGAGATTCGGGGGGCCGGATTTATGAGCAGTACTTC.

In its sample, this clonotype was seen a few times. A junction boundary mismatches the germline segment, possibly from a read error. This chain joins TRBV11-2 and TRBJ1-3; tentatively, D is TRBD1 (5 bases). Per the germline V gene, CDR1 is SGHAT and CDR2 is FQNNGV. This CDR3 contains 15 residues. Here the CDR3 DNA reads TGTGCCAGCACCCTCTATCTGGGGCCTGGGAACACCATATATTTT. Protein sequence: CASTLYLGPGNTIYF.

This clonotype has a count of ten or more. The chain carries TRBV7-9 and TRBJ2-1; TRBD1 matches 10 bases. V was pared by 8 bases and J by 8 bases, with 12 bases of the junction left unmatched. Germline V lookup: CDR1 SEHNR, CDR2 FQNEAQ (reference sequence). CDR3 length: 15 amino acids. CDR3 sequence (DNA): TGTGCCAGCGTACATACGGGACAGGGGCCCTATGAGCAGTTCTTC. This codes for CASVHTGQGPYEQFF.

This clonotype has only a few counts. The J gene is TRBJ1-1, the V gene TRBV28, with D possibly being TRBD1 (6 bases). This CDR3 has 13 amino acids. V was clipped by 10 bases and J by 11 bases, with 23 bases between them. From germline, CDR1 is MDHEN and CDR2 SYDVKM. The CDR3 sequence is CAIKGRGQAGAFF. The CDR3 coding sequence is TGTGCCATCAAAGGCAGGGGCCAAGCTGGGGCTTTCTTT.

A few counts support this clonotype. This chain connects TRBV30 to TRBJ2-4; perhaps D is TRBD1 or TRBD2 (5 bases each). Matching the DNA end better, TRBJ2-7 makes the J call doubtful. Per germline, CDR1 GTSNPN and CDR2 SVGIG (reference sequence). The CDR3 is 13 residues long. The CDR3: CAWSGDGDYEQYF. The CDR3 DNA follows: TGTGCCTGGAGTGGGGACGGGGATTACGAGCAGTACTTC.

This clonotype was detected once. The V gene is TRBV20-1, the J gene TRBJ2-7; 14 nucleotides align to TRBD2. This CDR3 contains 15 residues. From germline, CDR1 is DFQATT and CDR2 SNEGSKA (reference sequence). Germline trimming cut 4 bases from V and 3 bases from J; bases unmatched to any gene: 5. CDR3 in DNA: TGCAGTGCTAAGAGACTAGCGGGGGGGAGCTACGAGCAGTACTTC. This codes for CSAKRLAGGSYEQYF.

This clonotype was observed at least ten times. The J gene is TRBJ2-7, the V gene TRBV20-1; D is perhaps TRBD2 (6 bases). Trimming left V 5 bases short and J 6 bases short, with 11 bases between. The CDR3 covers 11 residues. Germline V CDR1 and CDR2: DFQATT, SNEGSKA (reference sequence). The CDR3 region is CSASLGGEQYF. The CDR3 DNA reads TGCAGTGCTTCGCTGGGGGGCGAGCAGTACTTC.

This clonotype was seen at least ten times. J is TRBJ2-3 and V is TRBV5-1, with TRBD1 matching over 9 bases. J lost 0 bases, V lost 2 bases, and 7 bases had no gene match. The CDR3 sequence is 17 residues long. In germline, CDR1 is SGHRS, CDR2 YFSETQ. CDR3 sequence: CASSLLQGALSTDTQYF. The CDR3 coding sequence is TGCGCCAGCAGCTTATTACAGGGGGCCTTGAGCACAGATACGCAGTATTTT. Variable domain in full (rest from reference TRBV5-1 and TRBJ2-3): KAGVTQTPRYLIKTRGQQVTLSCSPISGHRSVSWYQQTPGQGLQFLFEYFSETQRNKGNFPGRFSGRQFSNSRSEMNVSTLELGDSALYLCASSLLQGALSTDTQYFGPGTRLTVL.

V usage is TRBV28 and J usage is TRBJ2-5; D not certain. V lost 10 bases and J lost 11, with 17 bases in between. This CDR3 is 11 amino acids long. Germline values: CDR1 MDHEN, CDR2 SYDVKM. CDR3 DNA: TGTGCCATCTCGGACCTTCCTAGGCAGTACTTC. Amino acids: CAISDLPRQYF.

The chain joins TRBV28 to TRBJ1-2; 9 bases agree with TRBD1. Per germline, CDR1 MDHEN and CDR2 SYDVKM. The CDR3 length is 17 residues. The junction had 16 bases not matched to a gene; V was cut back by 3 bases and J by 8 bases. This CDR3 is CASSLLITGGEAKGYTF. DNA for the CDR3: TGTGCCAGCAGTTTGCTCATAACAGGGGGCGAAGCTAAAGGCTACACCTTC.

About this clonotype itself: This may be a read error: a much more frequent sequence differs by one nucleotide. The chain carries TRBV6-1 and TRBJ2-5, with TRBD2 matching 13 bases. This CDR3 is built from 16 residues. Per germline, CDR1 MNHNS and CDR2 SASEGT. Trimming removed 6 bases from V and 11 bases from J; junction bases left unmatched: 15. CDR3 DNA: TGTGCCAGCAGACTAGCGGGGGGGCGAATTTCTAATGAGCAGTACTTC. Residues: CASRLAGGRISNEQYF.

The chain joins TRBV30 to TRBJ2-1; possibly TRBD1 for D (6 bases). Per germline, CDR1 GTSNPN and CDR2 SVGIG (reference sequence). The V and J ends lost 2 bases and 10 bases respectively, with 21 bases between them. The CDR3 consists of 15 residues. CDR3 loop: CAWSPWTASANEQFF. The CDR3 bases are TGTGCCTGGAGTCCCTGGACAGCCTCGGCGAACGAGCAGTTCTTC.

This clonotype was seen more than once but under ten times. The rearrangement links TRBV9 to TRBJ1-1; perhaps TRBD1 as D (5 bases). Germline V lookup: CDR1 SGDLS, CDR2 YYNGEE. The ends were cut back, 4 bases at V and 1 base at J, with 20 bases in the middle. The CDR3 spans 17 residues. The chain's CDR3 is CASSLRSGVRENTEAFF. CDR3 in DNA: TGTGCCAGCAGCCTTAGATCGGGGGTGAGGGAGAACACTGAAGCTTTCTTT.

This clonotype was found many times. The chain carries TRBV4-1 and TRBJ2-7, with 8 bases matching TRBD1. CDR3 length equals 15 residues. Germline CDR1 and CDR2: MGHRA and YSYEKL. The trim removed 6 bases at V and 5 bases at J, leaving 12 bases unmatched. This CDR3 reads CASRPVGQGAHEQYF. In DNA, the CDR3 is TGCGCCAGCAGACCAGTAGGGCAGGGGGCACACGAGCAGTACTTC.

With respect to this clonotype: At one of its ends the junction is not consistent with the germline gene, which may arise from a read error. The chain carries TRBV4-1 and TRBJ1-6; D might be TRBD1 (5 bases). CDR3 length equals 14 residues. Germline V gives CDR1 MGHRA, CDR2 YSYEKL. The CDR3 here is CASSREGPGSPPHF. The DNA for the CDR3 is TGCGCCAGCAGCAGGGAGGGGCCAGGATCACCCCCCCACTTT.

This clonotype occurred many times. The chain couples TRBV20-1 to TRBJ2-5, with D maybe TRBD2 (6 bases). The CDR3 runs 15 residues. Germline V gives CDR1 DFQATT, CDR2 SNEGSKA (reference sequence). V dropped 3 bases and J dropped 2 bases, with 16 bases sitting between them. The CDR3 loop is CSASPGRGGQETQYF. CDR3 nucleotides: TGCAGTGCTAGCCCCGGGCGGGGCGGGCAAGAGACCCAGTACTTC.

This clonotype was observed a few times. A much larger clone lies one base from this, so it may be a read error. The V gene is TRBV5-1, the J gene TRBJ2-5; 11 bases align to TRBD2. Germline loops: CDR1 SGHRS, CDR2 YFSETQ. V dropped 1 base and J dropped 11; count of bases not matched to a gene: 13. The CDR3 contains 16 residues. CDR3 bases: TGCGCCAGCAGCTTGTTGCCTAGCGGGGGGATTGGGGAGCAGTACTTC. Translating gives CASSLLPSGGIGEQYF.

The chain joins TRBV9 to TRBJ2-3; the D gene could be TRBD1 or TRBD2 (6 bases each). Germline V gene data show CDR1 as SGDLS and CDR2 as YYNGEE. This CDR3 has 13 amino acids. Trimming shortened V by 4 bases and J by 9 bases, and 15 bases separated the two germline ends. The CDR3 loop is CASSILQGGTQYF. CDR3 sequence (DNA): TGTGCCAGCAGCATTTTACAGGGAGGCACGCAGTATTTT.

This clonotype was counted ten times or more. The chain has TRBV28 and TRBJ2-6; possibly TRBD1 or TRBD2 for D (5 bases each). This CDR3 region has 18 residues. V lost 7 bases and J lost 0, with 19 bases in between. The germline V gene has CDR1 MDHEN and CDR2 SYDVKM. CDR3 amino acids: CASTTGPGTLSGANVLTF. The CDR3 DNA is TGTGCCAGCACCACGGGGCCGGGTACCCTCTCTGGGGCCAACGTCCTGACTTTC.